These T cell receptor beta chains were read from a single sample in a study of blood T cell repertoires in COVID-19. The protocol was immunoSEQ multiplex PCR, while the TCRdb copy is restricted to in-frame clones and leaves out a portion. The table records a few hundred thousand clones, roughly 87% of them present only once. Sequenced: PBMCs or T cells enriched from blood (not recorded which). The receptors were gathered from a woman in her thirties who had recovered from COVID-19. The CDR3 runs from the conserved cysteine through the conserved F or W. Fields, in order: clone size, J gene, D gene, V gene, CDR3 protein, CDR3 DNA. The D gene is left open where the match is weak. Clone size, where shown, is once, few, many, or a class for clones that have expanded.

few	TRBJ2-5	NA	TRBV2	CASSEGGIHQETQYF	TGTGCCAGCAGTGAAGGGGGCATCCACCAAGAGACCCAGTACTTC
NA	TRBJ2-7	NA	TRBV28	CASSWAAYEQYF	TGTGCCAGCAGCTGGGCCGCCTACGAGCAGTACTTC
NA	TRBJ1-3	NA	TRBV6-5	CASMVPGDGNTIYF	TGTGCCAGCATGGTCCCAGGGGATGGAAACACCATATATTTT
NA	TRBJ1-5	NA	TRBV18	CASSPGQTNQPQHF	TGTGCCAGCTCACCCGGACAGACCAATCAGCCCCAGCATTTT
once	TRBJ2-7	NA	TRBV21-1	CASSNEGRPPSYEQYF	TGTGCCAGCAGCAACGAGGGAAGGCCCCCCTCCTACGAGCAGTACTTC
NA	TRBJ2-7	NA	TRBV3-1/TRBV3-2	CASSWGPGVNYEQYF	TGTGCCAGCAGCTGGGGCCCGGGGGTAAACTACGAGCAGTACTTC
NA	TRBJ1-2	TRBD1	TRBV2	CASSGDRGFNYGYTF	TGTGCCAGCAGTGGAGACAGGGGATTTAACTATGGCTACACCTTC
once	TRBJ2-1	TRBD2	TRBV9	CASSGLAGALYNEQFF	TGTGCCAGCAGCGGTCTAGCGGGGGCCTTATACAATGAGCAGTTCTTC
NA	TRBJ1-5	NA	TRBV6-5	CASTPVRDQPQHF	TGTGCCAGCACCCCCGTCCGCGATCAGCCCCAGCATTTT
NA	TRBJ2-2	TRBD1	TRBV5-1	CASSPDRGQTGELFF	TGCGCCAGCAGCCCGGACAGGGGGCAAACCGGGGAGCTGTTTTTT
NA	TRBJ1-4	NA	TRBV30	CAWSPGTSEKLFF	TGTGCCTGGAGTCCAGGGACATCTGAAAAACTGTTTTTT
NA	TRBJ2-2	TRBD1	TRBV3-1/TRBV3-2	CASSQGASGQGAGELFF	TGTGCCAGCAGCCAAGGGGCCTCGGGACAGGGGGCCGGGGAGCTGTTTTTT
once	TRBJ2-5	NA	TRBV3-1/TRBV3-2	CASSQETGPYQETQYF	TGTGCCAGCAGCCAAGAAACAGGCCCGTACCAAGAGACCCAGTACTTC
few	TRBJ1-6	TRBD1	TRBV27	CASSGTGNSPLHF	TGTGCCAGCAGCGGGACAGGGAATTCACCCCTCCACTTT
NA	TRBJ1-5	NA	TRBV6-5	CASSRTAQYQPQHF	TGTGCCAGCAGTCGGACAGCTCAGTATCAGCCCCAGCATTTT
NA	TRBJ1-5	NA	TRBV3-1/TRBV3-2	CASSQDRFQPQHF	TGTGCCAGCAGCCAAGACAGGTTCCAGCCCCAGCATTTT